This record looks at one TCR beta chain sequence and its context. What it recognizes is unknown. Via CD45RO/CCR7/CD25/CD127/CD95/CD27, cells of the CD4+ naive, central memory, regulatory and stem cell-like memory subsets were sorted. Once sorted, every population was more than 98% pure. This sample was included in a study of beta chain features in type 1 diabetes. In the study overall: The patients were much like the healthy donors in age, gender and cell yields. Study outcomes and limitations: When Type 1 diabetes patients were examined, their TCRB CDR3s proved moderately but significantly shorter in all four CD4+ subsets.

Germline values: CDR1 MDHEN, CDR2 SYDVKM. The CDR3 is 17 residues long. The ends lost 5 bases at V and 3 bases at J; junction bases unmatched: 13. The study reverse transcribed the entire isolated RNA, so it sequenced expressed TCRB transcripts. Data came from immunoSEQ multiplex PCR; TCRdb stores just in-frame clones and leaves some out. The table includes roughly 310,000 clones, approximately 10% detected once. The chain combines TRBV28 with TRBJ2-1, with TRBD1 matching over 7 bases. The TCR was taken from a woman in her 30s in good health. The source material was naive CD4+ T cells from blood. The CDR3 region is CASSPHSGTAFYNEQFF. The CDR3 region has the DNA TGTGCCAGCAGTCCTCACTCCGGGACAGCCTTCTACAATGAGCAGTTCTTC.